This T cell receptor beta chain emerged from a study of T cell responses to AZD1222 COVID-19 vaccine. Sequencing used immunoSEQ multiplex PCR; TCRdb keeps in-frame clones, though not all of them. The sample lists over 50,000 clones; about four fifths were seen once. The J segment lost 3 bases and the V segment lost 5 bases, leaving 10 bases of the junction unmatched. Germline V gene lookup returns CDR1 LNHDA and CDR2 SQIVND (reference sequence). This CDR3 contains 16 residues. J is TRBJ2-1 and V is TRBV19; 7 bases are a match to TRBD2. Sequenced here: peripheral blood, sampled 28 days after the second AZD1222 dose. The receptor was isolated from an adult who received the AZD1222 COVID-19 vaccine. The CDR3 DNA reads as TGTGCCAGTAGTTCATCCCGGACTAGACTCTACAATGAGCAGTTCTTC. Its translation is CASSSSRTRLYNEQFF.